Listed here are 17 T cell receptor beta chains from one sample, sequenced in a study of shared clonotypes between healthy human individuals. Assay: immunoSEQ multiplex PCR; the TCRdb copy retains only in-frame clones and omits some. The repertoire consists of 2 million to 2.5 million clones, with 93% occurring once and the leading ten covering about 0.39%. The source material was naive CD4+ T cells from PBMCs. Subset defined: CD45RA+ positively selected. The receptors originated from a man aged 18 to 29 in good health. Some clones in this sample may be carry-over from other donors' samples.

As regards this clone: At one end the junction does not follow the germline gene, possibly because of a read error. V usage is TRBV28 and J usage is TRBJ2-7; 9 nucleotides align to TRBD2. Germline lookup yields CDR1 MDHEN and CDR2 SYDVKM. The CDR3 length is 21 residues. This CDR3 reads CAGSLGRPLRLAGPPTYEQYF. CDR3 nucleotides: TGTGCCGGCAGTTTGGGTAGGCCCCTCAGGCTAGCGGGGCCTCCTACCTACGAGCAGTACTTC.

This chain uses TRBV5-1 with TRBJ2-7; 8 bases line up with TRBD1. The CDR3 consists of 15 residues. Germline CDR1 SGHRS, CDR2 YFSETQ. With 4 bases clipped from V and 0 bases from J, the junction kept 6 bases outside the gene matches. CDR3 DNA sequence: TGCGCCAGCAGCGCGAGGACAGGGAGCTCCTACGAGCAGTACTTC. This encodes CASSARTGSSYEQYF.

This sequence joins TRBV21-1 and TRBJ1-1. TRBV21-1 is described as a pseudogene. This CDR3 has 19 residues. In DNA form, the CDR3 reads TGTGCCAGCAGCAAATTCCGACCGTGGGTTATGCAATCAAACACTGAAGCTTTCTTT. Protein sequence: CASSKFRPWVMQSNTEAFF.

The chain is built from TRBV28 and TRBJ1-1, with 7 bases aligning to TRBD1. Germline CDR1 MDHEN, CDR2 SYDVKM. V gave up 5 bases and J gave up 1 base; unmatched junction bases: 10. This CDR3 spans 16 amino acids. The CDR3 DNA is TGTGCCAGCAGTCCCCTCTTCGGACAGGCGAACACTGAAGCTTTCTTT. This translates into CASSPLFGQANTEAFF.

The chain uses TRBV9 and TRBJ1-3; no clear D gene. Trimming removed 0 bases at V and 5 bases at J, with 9 bases between. Per the germline V gene, CDR1 is SGDLS and CDR2 is YYNGEE. CDR3 length: 14 residues. CDR3 protein: CASSVEDGRNTIYF. CDR3 DNA sequence: TGTGCCAGCAGCGTAGAGGACGGTAGAAACACCATATATTTT. The whole variable domain, filled in from reference TRBV9 and TRBJ1-3, reads DSGVTQTPKHLITATGQRVTLRCSPRSGDLSVYWYQQSLDQGLQFLIQYYNGEERAKGNILERFSAQQFPDLHSELNLSSLELGDSALYFCASSVEDGRNTIYFGEGSWLTVV.

V usage is TRBV29-1 and J usage is TRBJ2-5; TRBD2 agrees at 7 bases. With V trimmed by 2 bases and J by 4 bases, 10 bases remained unmatched. The CDR3 contains 15 residues. Per germline, CDR1 SQVTM and CDR2 ANQGSEA. The DNA for the CDR3 is TGCAGCGTTGAACGGGGCGGGAGTGGGACAGAGACCCAGTACTTC. Amino acids: CSVERGGSGTETQYF.

This chain connects TRBV5-1 to TRBJ1-1, with 7 bases identical to TRBD1. J was trimmed by 1 base and V by 1 base; bases with no gene match: 7. Germline values: CDR1 SGHRS, CDR2 YFSETQ. The CDR3 length is 16 residues. CDR3 in amino acids: CASSLIAGGKNTEAFF. The DNA for the CDR3 is TGCGCCAGCAGCTTGATAGCAGGGGGGAAGAACACTGAAGCTTTCTTT.

The gene calls are TRBV9 and TRBJ2-3; 11 nucleotides line up with TRBD1. Germline V gene lookup returns CDR1 SGDLS and CDR2 YYNGEE. V lost 4 bases, J lost 3 bases, and 7 bases stayed unmatched. The CDR3 is 16 amino acids. The CDR3 DNA reads TGTGCCAGCAGCCTCCGGACAGGGGGCAGGACAGATACGCAGTATTTT. As protein: CASSLRTGGRTDTQYF.

This clone has a single count. V and J are TRBV7-2 and TRBJ2-5, with 11 bases that match TRBD2. V lost 5 bases, J lost 3 bases, and 2 bases stayed unmatched. CDR1 and CDR2 from the germline V gene are SGHTA and FQGNSA. CDR3 length: 14 amino acids. CDR3: CASSQGLAEETQYF. The CDR3 DNA reads TGTGCCAGCAGCCAGGGACTAGCGGAAGAGACCCAGTACTTC.

The gene calls are TRBV4-3 and TRBJ1-1; tentative D call: TRBD1 (5 bases). Looked up from germline, CDR1 is LGHNA and CDR2 is YSLEER. The CDR3 is 15 residues long. The V end was cut by 1 base, the J end by 3 bases, with 12 bases between. The CDR3 DNA is TGCGCCAGCAGCCAAGGTAAGGGCAGGGACACTGAAGCTTTCTTT. It translates to CASSQGKGRDTEAFF.

The J gene is TRBJ1-2, the V gene TRBV29-1, with D maybe TRBD1 (5 bases). The germline V gene encodes CDR1 SQVTM and CDR2 ANQGSEA. The CDR3 totals 13 residues. V dropped 3 bases and J dropped 8 bases, with 16 bases sitting between them. This CDR3 is CSVDLGQGNGYTF. The CDR3 nucleotides read TGCAGCGTTGATTTGGGCCAGGGAAACGGCTACACCTTC.

The V and J genes are TRBV7-3 and TRBJ2-3; 11 nucleotides match TRBD2. Germline assignment: CDR1 SGHTA and CDR2 FQGTGA. The CDR3 extends over 15 amino acids. The trim removed 5 bases at V and 7 bases at J, leaving 8 bases unmatched. This chain's CDR3 is CASSILAGGPHTQYF. The CDR3 coding sequence is TGTGCCAGCAGCATCTTAGCGGGAGGGCCTCATACGCAGTATTTT. Looking up the rest from reference TRBV7-3 and TRBJ2-3 gives the full variable domain: GAGVSQTPSNKVTEKGKYVELRCDPISGHTALYWYRQSLGQGPEFLIYFQGTGAADDSGLPNDRFFAVRPEGSVSTLKIQRTERGDSAVYLCASSILAGGPHTQYFGPGTRLTVL.

This clone has more than one count but fewer than ten. J is TRBJ1-1 and V is TRBV5-4; a possible D gene is TRBD1 (5 bases). The germline CDR1 and CDR2 sequences are SGHNT and YYREEE (reference sequence). This CDR3 contains 16 residues. Between the trimmed V and J ends, which lost 4 bases and 4 bases, there was a span of 20 bases. For the CDR3, the DNA is TGTGCCAGCAGCCAGGGAGCGGGAGGTGGTGGCACTGAAGCTTTCTTT. This encodes CASSQGAGGGGTEAFF.

Of note for this clone: The same CDR3 arises from other DNA sequences in this sample as well. The chain employs TRBV6-5 and TRBJ1-1; D gene uncertain. The CDR3 covers 11 residues. Trimming stripped 8 bases from V and 2 bases from J, with 6 bases between. Looked up from germline, CDR1 is MNHEY and CDR2 is SVGAGI. As DNA, the CDR3 is TGTGCCAGCGGCGGTAACACTGAAGCTTTCTTT. Translation gives CASGGNTEAFF.

This chain uses TRBV18 with TRBJ2-1; 7 bases are shared with TRBD2. The J segment lost 7 bases and the V segment lost 1 base, leaving 10 bases of the junction unmatched. Germline CDR1 KGHSH, CDR2 LQKENI. The length of the CDR3 is 16 residues. The CDR3 is CASSPQWASGGNEQFF. The CDR3 DNA reads as TGTGCCAGCTCACCACAGTGGGCTAGCGGAGGGAATGAGCAGTTCTTC.

The chain uses TRBV10-3 and TRBJ2-2; no clear D gene. Germline V gene sequence: CDR1 ENHRY, CDR2 SYGVKD. CDR3 size: 12 residues. With 10 bases removed from V and 4 bases from J, the gap between germline ends came to 10 bases. The CDR3 protein is CATSEATGELFF. The CDR3 DNA follows: TGTGCCACGAGTGAAGCCACCGGGGAGCTGTTTTTT.

The chain combines TRBV7-9 with TRBJ2-1, with 9 bases that match TRBD1. Germline CDR1 is SEHNR and CDR2 is FQNEAQ (reference sequence). The CDR3 sequence is 16 residues long. Unmatched junction bases numbered 11, after V lost 4 bases and J lost 7 bases. CDR3: CASSSHDRGNWNEQFF. The CDR3 nucleotides read TGTGCCAGCAGCTCGCATGACAGGGGGAATTGGAATGAGCAGTTCTTC. The full variable domain, in which reference TRBV7-9 and TRBJ2-1 provide the parts outside the CDR3, is DTGVSQNPRHKITKRGQNVTFRCDPISEHNRLYWYRQTLGQGPEFLTYFQNEAQLEKSRLLSDRFSAERPKGSFSTLEIQRTEQGDSAMYLCASSSHDRGNWNEQFFGPGTRLTVL.